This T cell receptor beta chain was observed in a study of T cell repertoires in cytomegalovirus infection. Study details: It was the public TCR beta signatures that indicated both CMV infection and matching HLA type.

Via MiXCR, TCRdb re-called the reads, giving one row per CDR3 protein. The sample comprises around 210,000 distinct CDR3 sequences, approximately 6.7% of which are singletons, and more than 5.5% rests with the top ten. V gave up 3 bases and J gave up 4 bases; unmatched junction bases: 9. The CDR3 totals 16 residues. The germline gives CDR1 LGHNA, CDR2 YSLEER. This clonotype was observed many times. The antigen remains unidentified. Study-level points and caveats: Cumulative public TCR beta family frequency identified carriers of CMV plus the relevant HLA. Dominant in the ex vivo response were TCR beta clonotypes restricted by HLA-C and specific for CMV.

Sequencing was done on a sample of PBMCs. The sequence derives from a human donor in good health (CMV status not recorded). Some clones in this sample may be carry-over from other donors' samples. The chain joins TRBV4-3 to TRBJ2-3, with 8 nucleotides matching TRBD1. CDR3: CASSQRSGGRSDTQYF. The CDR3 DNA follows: TGCGCCAGCAGCCAGCGGTCAGGGGGCCGATCAGATACGCAGTATTTT.